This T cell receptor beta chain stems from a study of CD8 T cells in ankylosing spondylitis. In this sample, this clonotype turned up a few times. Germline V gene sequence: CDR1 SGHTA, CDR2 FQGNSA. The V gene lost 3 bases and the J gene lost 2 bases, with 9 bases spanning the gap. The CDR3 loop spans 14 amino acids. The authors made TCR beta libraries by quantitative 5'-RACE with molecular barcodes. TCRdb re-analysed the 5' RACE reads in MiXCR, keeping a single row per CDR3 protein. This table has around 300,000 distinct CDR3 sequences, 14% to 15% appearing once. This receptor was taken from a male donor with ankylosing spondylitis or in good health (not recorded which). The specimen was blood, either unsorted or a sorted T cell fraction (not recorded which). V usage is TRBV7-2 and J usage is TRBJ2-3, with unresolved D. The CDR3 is CASSFAQTTDTQYF. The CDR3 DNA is TGTGCCAGCAGCTTCGCCCAGACCACAGATACGCAGTATTTT.